These 17 T cell receptor beta chains were all obtained from the same sample, sequenced in a study of CD8 T cells in Susac syndrome. An input of 0.5 to 1 ug of RNA was subjected to reverse transcription using random hexamers. TCRdb itself ran the immunoSEQ multiplex PCR reads through MiXCR, one entry per CDR3 protein. The sample consists of about 180,000 distinct CDR3 sequences, under 95% of them appearing once. The sample comprised CD4+ T cells from PBMCs. Receptor source: a human donor with multiple sclerosis.

This clonotype appeared once. The chain carries TRBV5-4 and TRBJ2-5; TRBD2 matches 12 bases. This CDR3 is built from 15 residues. After removal of 0 bases from V and 5 bases from J, the junction contained 2 bases not matched to a gene. Germline V gene sequence: CDR1 SGHNT, CDR2 YYREEE (reference sequence). CDR3 coding DNA: TGTGCCAGCAGCTTGGGACTAGCGGGAGATGAGACCCAGTACTTC. Protein product: CASSLGLAGDETQYF. The full variable domain, completed using reference TRBV5-4 and TRBJ2-5, is ETGVTQSPTHLIKTRGQQVTLRCSSQSGHNTVSWYQQALGQGPQFIFQYYREEENGRGNFPPRFSGLQFPNYSSELNVNALELDDSALYLCASSLGLAGDETQYFGPGTRLLVL.

V and J are TRBV28 and TRBJ2-7, with no clear D. Germline V lookup: CDR1 MDHEN, CDR2 SYDVKM. V shed 6 bases and J shed 0 bases, with 27 bases lying between them. The CDR3 has 19 residues. The CDR3 DNA sequence: TGTGCCAGCAGCCACAACCAGCTGCGGAGAACATCGAGCTCCTACGAGCAGTACTTC. It yields the protein CASSHNQLRRTSSSYEQYF.

The chain employs TRBV6-6 and TRBJ1-5, with D hard to call. From germline, CDR1 is MNHNY and CDR2 SVGAGI (reference sequence). V was cut by 5 bases and J by 4 bases, with 9 bases left in between. The CDR3 sequence is 13 residues long. The CDR3 nucleotides are TGTGCCAGCAGTACCGGACGGAATCAGCCCCAGCATTTT. Translated, it gives CASSTGRNQPQHF.

The J gene is TRBJ1-5, the V gene TRBV6-2 or TRBV6-3; 10 positions agree with TRBD1. V lost 8 bases, J lost 6 bases, and 4 bases stayed unmatched. In germline, CDR1 is MNHEY, CDR2 SVGEGT. CDR3 length: 13 residues. CDR3 residues: CASAGTGVQPQHF. For the CDR3, the DNA is TGTGCCAGCGCCGGGACAGGGGTTCAGCCCCAGCATTTT.

This chain connects TRBV18 to TRBJ1-3, with 7 bases fitting TRBD1. This CDR3 contains 15 residues. The trim removed 0 bases at V and 5 bases at J, leaving 4 bases unmatched. Germline V gene sequence: CDR1 KGHSH, CDR2 LQKENI. CDR3 loop: CASSPPGTARNTIYF. CDR3 coding DNA: TGTGCCAGCTCACCACCTGGGACAGCCAGAAACACCATATATTTT. Full variable domain (missing parts from reference TRBV18 and TRBJ1-3): NAGVMQNPRHLVRRRGQEARLRCSPMKGHSHVYWYRQLPEEGLKFMVYLQKENIIDESGMPKERFSAEFPKEGPSILRIQQVVRGDSAAYFCASSPPGTARNTIYFGEGSWLTVV.

The chain is built from TRBV5-1 and TRBJ1-2; D is undetermined. CDR3 size: 14 residues. V lost 3 bases and J lost 4, with 13 bases in between. Germline V gives CDR1 SGHRS, CDR2 YFSETQ. CDR3 DNA sequence: TGCGCCAGCAGCTCCCTCGACGTCCCCTATGGCTACACCTTC. Translating gives CASSSLDVPYGYTF.

The V and J genes are TRBV7-8 and TRBJ2-7, with a tentative D call TRBD2 (6 bases). Germline V gives CDR1 SGHVS, CDR2 FQNEAQ. This CDR3 region has 16 residues. V lost 2 bases and J lost 2, with 16 bases in between. CDR3 DNA: TGTGCCAGCAGCTTAAGGGACTCGAGCGGAACCTACGAGCAGTACTTC. Translating it yields CASSLRDSSGTYEQYF.

The rearrangement joins TRBV2 to TRBJ2-3; 9 nucleotides align to TRBD1. The junction had 7 bases not matched to a gene; V was cut back by 8 bases and J by 4 bases. Germline V lookup: CDR1 SNHLY, CDR2 FYNNEI. The CDR3 sequence is 14 residues long. The CDR3 coding sequence is TGTGCCAGCTCCCGGACAGGGGAGGCAGATACGCAGTATTTT. Amino acids: CASSRTGEADTQYF.

This clonotype was seen just once. The V call is TRBV7-3, the J call TRBJ2-7; D possibly matches TRBD1 or TRBD2 (6 bases each). The CDR3 runs 15 residues. Germline V lookup: CDR1 SGHTA, CDR2 FQGTGA. V dropped 1 base and J dropped 4 bases, with 14 bases sitting between them. This chain's CDR3 is CASSLNSGGGYEQYF. The CDR3 bases are TGTGCCAGCAGCTTAAATTCCGGGGGCGGGTACGAGCAGTACTTC.

The CDR3 is CAWGRDSLDTQYF. The CDR3 DNA follows: TGTGCCTGGGGACGGGACTCCCTAGATACGCAGTATTTT. V is TRBV30 and J is TRBJ2-3; D may be TRBD2 (6 bases). Germline assignment: CDR1 GTSNPN and CDR2 SVGIG (reference sequence). V was pared by 5 bases and J by 5 bases, with 14 bases between. The CDR3 sequence is 13 residues long.

The chain has TRBV18 and TRBJ2-7; the D is unclear. V was clipped by 4 bases and J by 4 bases, with 8 bases between them. The CDR3 length is 12 residues. The germline CDR1 and CDR2 sequences are KGHSH and LQKENI. The CDR3, as DNA: TGTGCCAGCTCACAGAGAGTTTACGAGCAGTACTTC. Protein sequence: CASSQRVYEQYF. Variable domain in full (rest from reference TRBV18 and TRBJ2-7): NAGVMQNPRHLVRRRGQEARLRCSPMKGHSHVYWYRQLPEEGLKFMVYLQKENIIDESGMPKERFSAEFPKEGPSILRIQQVVRGDSAAYFCASSQRVYEQYFGPGTRLTVT.

The chain links TRBV9 to TRBJ2-1; D might be TRBD2 (6 bases). Germline V gives CDR1 SGDLS, CDR2 YYNGEE. The V end lost 4 bases, the J end lost 0 bases, and 14 bases lay between the germline ends. This CDR3 is 16 amino acids long. The CDR3 nucleotides are TGTGCCAGCAGCACCACGGGGGTCAGCTCCTACAATGAGCAGTTCTTC. It is translated as CASSTTGVSSYNEQFF.

The chain uses TRBV20-1 and TRBJ2-1; 12 bases agree with TRBD2. The germline V gene encodes CDR1 DFQATT and CDR2 SNEGSKA (reference sequence). Trimming took 6 bases from V and 9 from J; bases not matched to a gene: 3. The CDR3 runs 12 residues. The CDR3 nucleotides are TGCAGTGCCGGACTAGCGGGGATTGAGCAGTTCTTC. Encoded protein: CSAGLAGIEQFF.

The chain combines TRBV5-1 with TRBJ2-1; 7 bases agree with TRBD1. The CDR3 sequence is 16 residues long. The trim removed 6 bases at V and 12 bases at J, leaving 21 bases unmatched. Per germline, CDR1 SGHRS and CDR2 YFSETQ. The CDR3 DNA sequence: TGCGCCAGCACGGAACAGGGGCTGTCCAGTGGACAGTCGCAGTTCTTC. Its translation: CASTEQGLSSGQSQFF.

The CDR3 nucleotides are TGTGCCAGCAGCCAAATGGCGACAGGGCCCTACGAGCAGTACTTC. It yields the protein CASSQMATGPYEQYF. The V call is TRBV3-1, the J call TRBJ2-7; 7 bases map to TRBD1. The CDR3 consists of 15 residues. The V gene end was trimmed by 2 bases and the J gene end by 2 bases; junction bases not matched to a gene: 6. Germline lookup yields CDR1 LGHDT and CDR2 YNNKEL (reference sequence).

The chain couples TRBV4-2 to TRBJ2-1; TRBD2 aligns across 8 bases. The V gene's germline CDR1 is LGHNA and CDR2 YNFKEQ. This CDR3 has 17 amino acids. The ends lost 2 bases at V and 0 bases at J; junction bases unmatched: 6. The DNA for the CDR3 is TGTGCCAGCAGCCAATACCCGGGGGGGAGCTCCTACAATGAGCAGTTCTTC. Translating it yields CASSQYPGGSSYNEQFF.

The chain has TRBV18 and TRBJ1-4; D may be TRBD1 (5 bases). The V gene's germline CDR1 is KGHSH and CDR2 LQKENI. The germline V and J ends were trimmed by 2 bases and 5 bases, with 6 bases remaining between them. This CDR3 is built from 13 residues. CDR3 DNA sequence: TGTGCCAGCTCACCAGGGGGGAATGAAAAACTGTTTTTT. Translating gives CASSPGGNEKLFF.